This T cell receptor (beta chain) comes out of a study of CD8+CD57+ T cells in acquired aplastic anemia. About the study: The DNA of sorted CD4+ and CD8+ cells averaged roughly 3.2 ug. Notes on the study in general: The same twenty-nine CD8+ CDR3 sequences occurred in patients and in controls.

Trimming removed 6 bases from V and 6 bases from J, with 23 bases in between. This CDR3 comprises 16 residues. Germline lookup yields CDR1 WSHSY and CDR2 SAAADI. Note on this clonotype: Its cognate antigen is unknown.

CDR3 and TCR beta VDJ profiling relied on genomic DNA as the template. TCRdb fed the reads into MiXCR, producing one record per CDR3 protein. There are about 180,000 distinct CDR3 sequences in the sample; less than 50% occur only once, and about 1.7% lies in the top ten. Only patients with CD8+CD57+ cell expansion on flow cytometry were chosen for sequencing. The patients, all of them, had severe acquired aplastic anemia. When blood sampling took place, the patients had received no therapy. This TCR was sampled from a human donor with aplastic anemia. The chain employs TRBV10-2 and TRBJ1-2; a possible D gene is TRBD1 (5 bases). The sequenced sample consisted of sorted CD4+, CD8+, or CD8+CD57+ T cells (not recorded which) from PBMCs. The CDR3 DNA follows: TGCGCCAGCAGAGGGGCGGATCCTTTTCCCAGAGATGGCTACACCTTC. Amino acids: CASRGADPFPRDGYTF.